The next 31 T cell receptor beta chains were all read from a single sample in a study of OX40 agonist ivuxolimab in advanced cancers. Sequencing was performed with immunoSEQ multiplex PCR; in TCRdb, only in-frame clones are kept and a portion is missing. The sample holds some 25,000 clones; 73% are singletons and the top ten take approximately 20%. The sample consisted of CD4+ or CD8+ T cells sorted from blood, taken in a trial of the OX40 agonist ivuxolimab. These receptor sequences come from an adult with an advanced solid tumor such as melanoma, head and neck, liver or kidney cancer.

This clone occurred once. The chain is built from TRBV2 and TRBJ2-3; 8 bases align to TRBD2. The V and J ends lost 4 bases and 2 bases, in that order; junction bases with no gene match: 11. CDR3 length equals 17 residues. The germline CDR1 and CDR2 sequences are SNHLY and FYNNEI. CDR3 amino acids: CASSASGGGHSTDTQYF. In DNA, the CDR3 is TGTGCCAGCAGTGCCTCGGGGGGGGGCCATTCCACAGATACGCAGTATTTT.

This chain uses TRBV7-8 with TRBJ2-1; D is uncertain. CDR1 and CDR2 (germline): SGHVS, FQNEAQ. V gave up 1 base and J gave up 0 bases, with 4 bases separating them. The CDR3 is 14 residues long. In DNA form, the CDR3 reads TGTGCCAGCAGCTTAGGGGCCTCCTACAATGAGCAGTTCTTC. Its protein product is CASSLGASYNEQFF.

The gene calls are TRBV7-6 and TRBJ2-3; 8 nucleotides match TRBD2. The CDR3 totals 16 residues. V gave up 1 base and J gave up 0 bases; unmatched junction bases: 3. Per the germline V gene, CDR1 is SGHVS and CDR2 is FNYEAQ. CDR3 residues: CASSLVLAGSTDTQYF. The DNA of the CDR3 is TGTGCCAGCAGCTTAGTGTTAGCGGGGAGCACAGATACGCAGTATTTT.

The CDR3 sequence: CASSYSTTNEKLFF. As DNA, the CDR3 is TGTGCCAGCAGTTATTCTACAACTAATGAAAAACTGTTTTTT. The chain has TRBV6-1 and TRBJ1-4, with D unresolved. Trimming pared 5 bases from V and 0 bases from J, leaving 7 bases between. This CDR3 is built from 14 residues. The germline V gene encodes CDR1 MNHNS and CDR2 SASEGT.

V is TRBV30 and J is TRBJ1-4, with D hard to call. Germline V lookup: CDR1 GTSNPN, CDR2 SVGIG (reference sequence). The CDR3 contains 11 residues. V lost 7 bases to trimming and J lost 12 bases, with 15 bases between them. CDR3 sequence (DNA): TGTGCCTACCACCGGGGTCTAGAACTGTTTTTT. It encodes CAYHRGLELFF.

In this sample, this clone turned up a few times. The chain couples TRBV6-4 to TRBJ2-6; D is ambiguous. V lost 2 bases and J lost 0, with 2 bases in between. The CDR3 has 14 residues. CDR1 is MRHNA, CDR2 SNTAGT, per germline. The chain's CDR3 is CASSDNSGANVLTF. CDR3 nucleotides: TGTGCCAGCAGTGACAACTCTGGGGCCAACGTCCTGACTTTC.

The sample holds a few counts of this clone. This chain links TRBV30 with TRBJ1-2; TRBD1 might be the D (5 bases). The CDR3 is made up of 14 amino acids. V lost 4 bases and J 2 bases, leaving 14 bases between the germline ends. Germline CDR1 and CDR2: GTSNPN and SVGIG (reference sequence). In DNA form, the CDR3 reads TGTGCCTGGAATGAAGGGGCCTTGAACTATGGCTACACCTTC. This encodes CAWNEGALNYGYTF. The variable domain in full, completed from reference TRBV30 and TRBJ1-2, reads SQTIHQWPATLVQPVGSPLSLECTVEGTSNPNLYWYRQAAGRGLQLLFYSVGIGQISSEVPQNLSASRPQDRQFILSSKKLLLSDSGFYLCAWNEGALNYGYTFGSGTRLTVV.

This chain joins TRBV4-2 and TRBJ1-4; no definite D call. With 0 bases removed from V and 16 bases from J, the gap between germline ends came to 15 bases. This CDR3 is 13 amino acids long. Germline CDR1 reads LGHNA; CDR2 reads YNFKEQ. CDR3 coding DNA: TGTGCCAGCAGCCAAGATCTGTCAGAAGAGAAGTTTTTT. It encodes CASSQDLSEEKFF.

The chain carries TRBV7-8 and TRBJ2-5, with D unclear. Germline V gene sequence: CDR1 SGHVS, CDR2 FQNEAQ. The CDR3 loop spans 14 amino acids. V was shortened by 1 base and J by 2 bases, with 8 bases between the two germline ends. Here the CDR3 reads CASSLENTQETQYF. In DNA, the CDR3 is TGTGCCAGCAGCTTAGAAAATACTCAAGAGACCCAGTACTTC.

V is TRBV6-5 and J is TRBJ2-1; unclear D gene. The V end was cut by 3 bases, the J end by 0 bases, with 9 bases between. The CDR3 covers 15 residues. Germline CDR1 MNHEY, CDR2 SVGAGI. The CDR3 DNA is TGTGCCAGCAGTTATTTCCAGAGCTCCTACAATGAGCAGTTCTTC. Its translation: CASSYFQSSYNEQFF.

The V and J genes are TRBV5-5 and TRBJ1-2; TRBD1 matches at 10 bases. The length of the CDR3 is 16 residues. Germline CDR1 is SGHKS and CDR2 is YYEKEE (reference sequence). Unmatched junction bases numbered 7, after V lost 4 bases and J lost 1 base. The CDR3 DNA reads TGTGCCAGCAGCCCCGGACAGGGGGTCGGTAACTATGGCTACACCTTC. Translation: CASSPGQGVGNYGYTF.

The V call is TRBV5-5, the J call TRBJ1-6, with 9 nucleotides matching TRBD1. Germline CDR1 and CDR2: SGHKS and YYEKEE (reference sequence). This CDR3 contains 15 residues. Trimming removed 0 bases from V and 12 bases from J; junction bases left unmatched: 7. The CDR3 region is CASSLGGTGFLPLHF. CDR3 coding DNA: TGTGCCAGCAGCTTGGGGGGGACAGGGTTTCTACCCCTCCACTTT.

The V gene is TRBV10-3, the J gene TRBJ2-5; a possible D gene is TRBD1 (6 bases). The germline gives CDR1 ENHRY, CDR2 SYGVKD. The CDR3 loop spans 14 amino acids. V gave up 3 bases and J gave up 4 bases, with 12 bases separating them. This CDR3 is CAISDRQTGETQYF. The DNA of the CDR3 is TGTGCCATCAGTGACCGACAGACAGGAGAGACCCAGTACTTC.

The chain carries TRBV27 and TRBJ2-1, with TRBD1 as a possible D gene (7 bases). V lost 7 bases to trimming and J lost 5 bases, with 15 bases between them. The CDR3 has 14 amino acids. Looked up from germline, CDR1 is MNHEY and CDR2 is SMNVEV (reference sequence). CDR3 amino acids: CASMEGAIHNEQFF. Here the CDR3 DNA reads TGTGCCAGCATGGAGGGGGCCATCCACAATGAGCAGTTCTTC.

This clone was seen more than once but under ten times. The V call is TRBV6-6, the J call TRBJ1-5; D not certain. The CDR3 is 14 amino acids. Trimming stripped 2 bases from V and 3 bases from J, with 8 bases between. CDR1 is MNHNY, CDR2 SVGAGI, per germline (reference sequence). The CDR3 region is CASSYGSNNQPQHF. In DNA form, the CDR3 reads TGTGCCAGCAGTTACGGCAGCAACAATCAGCCCCAGCATTTT.

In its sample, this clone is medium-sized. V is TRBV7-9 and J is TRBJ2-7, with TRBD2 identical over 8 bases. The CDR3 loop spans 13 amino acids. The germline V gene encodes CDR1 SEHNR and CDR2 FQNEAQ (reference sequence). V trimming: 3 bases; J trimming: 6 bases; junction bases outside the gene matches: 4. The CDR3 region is CASSFGTSGEQYF. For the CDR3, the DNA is TGTGCCAGCAGCTTCGGGACTAGTGGCGAGCAGTACTTC. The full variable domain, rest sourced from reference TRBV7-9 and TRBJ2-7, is DTGVSQNPRHKITKRGQNVTFRCDPISEHNRLYWYRQTLGQGPEFLTYFQNEAQLEKSRLLSDRFSAERPKGSFSTLEIQRTEQGDSAMYLCASSFGTSGEQYFGPGTRLTVT.

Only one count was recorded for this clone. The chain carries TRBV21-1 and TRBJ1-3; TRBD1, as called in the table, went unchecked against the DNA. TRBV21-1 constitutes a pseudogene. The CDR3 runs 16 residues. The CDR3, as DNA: TGTGCCAGCAGCAAAAACCCCAGGGACTCTGGAAACACCATATATTTT. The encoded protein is CASSKNPRDSGNTIYF.

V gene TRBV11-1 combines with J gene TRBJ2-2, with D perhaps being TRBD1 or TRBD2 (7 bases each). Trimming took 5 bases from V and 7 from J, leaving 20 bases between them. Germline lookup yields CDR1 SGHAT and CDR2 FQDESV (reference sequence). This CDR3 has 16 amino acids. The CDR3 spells CASSHPGGASGGELFF. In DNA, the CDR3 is TGTGCCAGCAGCCACCCAGGGGGGGCGTCTGGCGGGGAGCTGTTTTTT.

The CDR3 spells CSLGRQYGNTIYF. CDR3 bases: TGCAGCTTGGGCCGGCAGTACGGAAACACCATATATTTT. V gene TRBV29-1 combines with J gene TRBJ1-3; D not resolved. Germline CDR1 SQVTM, CDR2 ANQGSEA. V dropped 8 bases and J dropped 4 bases, with 15 bases sitting between them. The length of the CDR3 is 13 residues.

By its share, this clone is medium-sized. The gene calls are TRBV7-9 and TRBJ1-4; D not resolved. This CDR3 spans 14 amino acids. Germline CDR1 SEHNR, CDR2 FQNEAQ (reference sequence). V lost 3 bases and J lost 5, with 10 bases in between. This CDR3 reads CASSFAHENEKLFF. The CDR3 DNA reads TGTGCCAGCAGCTTCGCACACGAAAATGAAAAACTGTTTTTT.

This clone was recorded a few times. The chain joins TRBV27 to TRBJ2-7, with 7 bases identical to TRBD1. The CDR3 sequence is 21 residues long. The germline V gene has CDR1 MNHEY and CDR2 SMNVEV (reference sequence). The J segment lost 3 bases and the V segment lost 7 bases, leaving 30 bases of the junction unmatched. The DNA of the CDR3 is TGTGCCAGCACCCCTTTGGGTACCGACCGTACTAACCAACAGGGGCGCTACGAGCAGTACTTC. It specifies CASTPLGTDRTNQQGRYEQYF.

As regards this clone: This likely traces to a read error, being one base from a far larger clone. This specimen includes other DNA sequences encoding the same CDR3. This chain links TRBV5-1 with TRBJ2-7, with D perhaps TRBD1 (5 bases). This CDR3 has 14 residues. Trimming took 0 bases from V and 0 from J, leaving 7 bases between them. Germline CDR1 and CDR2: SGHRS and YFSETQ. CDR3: CASSLEGDSYEQYF. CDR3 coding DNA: TGCGCCAGCAGCTTGGAAGGGGACTCCTACGAGCAGTACTTC.

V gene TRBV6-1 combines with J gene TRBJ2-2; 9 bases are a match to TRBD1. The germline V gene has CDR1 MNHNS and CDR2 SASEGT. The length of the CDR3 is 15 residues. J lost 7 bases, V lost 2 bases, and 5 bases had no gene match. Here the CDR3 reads CASSELQGAGGELFF. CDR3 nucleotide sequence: TGTGCCAGCAGTGAATTACAGGGGGCGGGCGGGGAGCTGTTTTTT.

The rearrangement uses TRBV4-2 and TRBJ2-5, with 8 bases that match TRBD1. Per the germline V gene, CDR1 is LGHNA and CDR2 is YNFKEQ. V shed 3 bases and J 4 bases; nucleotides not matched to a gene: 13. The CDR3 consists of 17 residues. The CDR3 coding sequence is TGTGCCAGCAGCCACATGCTCACCGGGACAGGAGGAGAGACCCAGTACTTC. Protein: CASSHMLTGTGGETQYF.

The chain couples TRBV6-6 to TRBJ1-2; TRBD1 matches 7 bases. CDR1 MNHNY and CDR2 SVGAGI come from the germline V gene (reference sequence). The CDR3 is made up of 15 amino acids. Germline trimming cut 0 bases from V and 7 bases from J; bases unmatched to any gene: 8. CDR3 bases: TGTGCCAGCAGTTACTCGGGACAGTCTAGGGGTGGCTACACCTTC. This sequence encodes CASSYSGQSRGGYTF.

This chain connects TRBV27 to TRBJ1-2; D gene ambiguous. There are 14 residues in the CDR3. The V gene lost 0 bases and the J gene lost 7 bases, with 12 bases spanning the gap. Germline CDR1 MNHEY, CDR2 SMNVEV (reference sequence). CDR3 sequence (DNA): TGTGCCAGCAGTTTATCCATGAGTCAGTCTGGCTACACCTTC. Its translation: CASSLSMSQSGYTF.

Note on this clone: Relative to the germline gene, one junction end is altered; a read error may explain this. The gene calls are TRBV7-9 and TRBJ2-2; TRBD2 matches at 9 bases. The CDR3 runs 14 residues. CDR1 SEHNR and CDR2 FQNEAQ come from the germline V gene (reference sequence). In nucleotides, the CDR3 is TGTGCCAGCAGCTCCGACGTGGTAGCGGGGGACCTCTCTTTT. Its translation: CASSSDVVAGDLSF.

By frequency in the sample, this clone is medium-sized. Here the CDR3 reads CASGGGGNQPQHF. The CDR3, as DNA: TGTGCCAGTGGTGGAGGTGGGAATCAGCCCCAGCATTTT. The chain joins TRBV19 to TRBJ1-5; D is uncertain. V lost 8 bases and J lost 4, with 12 bases in between. Germline CDR1 and CDR2: LNHDA and SQIVND (reference sequence). The CDR3 covers 13 residues.

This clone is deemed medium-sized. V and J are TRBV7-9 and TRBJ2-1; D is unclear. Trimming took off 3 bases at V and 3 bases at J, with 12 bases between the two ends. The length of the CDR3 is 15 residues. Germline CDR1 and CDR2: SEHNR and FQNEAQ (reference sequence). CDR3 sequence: CASSLRFSLYNEQFF. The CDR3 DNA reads TGTGCCAGCAGCTTGAGATTTTCCCTCTACAATGAGCAGTTCTTC.

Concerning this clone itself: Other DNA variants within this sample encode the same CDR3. Written as DNA, the CDR3 is TGCAGCGTTGAGGGGGGACGGGGGAACTATGGCTACACCTTC. As protein: CSVEGGRGNYGYTF. This rearrangement joins TRBV29-1 to TRBJ1-2, with a possible D match to TRBD1 (5 bases). This CDR3 has 14 amino acids. Germline values: CDR1 SQVTM, CDR2 ANQGSEA. V lost 3 bases to trimming and J lost 2 bases, with 13 bases between them.

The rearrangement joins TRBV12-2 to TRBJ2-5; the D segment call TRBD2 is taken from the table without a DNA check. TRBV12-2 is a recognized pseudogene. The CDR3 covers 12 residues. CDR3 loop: CASRFLGETQYF. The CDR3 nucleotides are TGTGCAAGTCGCTTTCTCGGAGAGACCCAGTACTTC.